The 8 T cell receptor beta chains below come from one sample, sequenced in a study of T cells after yellow fever vaccination. TCRdb re-derived calls from the 5' RACE reads in MiXCR, one entry per CDR3 protein. Here the sample spans a few hundred thousand distinct CDR3 sequences, 6% to 8% being singletons. Sequenced here: CD4+ T cells sorted from PBMCs, sampled on the day of the yellow fever booster vaccination. The receptors were sampled from a man aged 25 to 40 who received the YFV17D yellow fever vaccine.

This clonotype was observed a handful of times. J is TRBJ2-5 and V is TRBV15; possible D gene TRBD2, 5 bases. CDR3 length: 12 residues. Germline values: CDR1 LNHNV, CDR2 YYDKDF (reference sequence). V lost 5 bases, J lost 7 bases, and 11 bases lay in between. CDR3 in DNA: TGTGCCACCAGCTCCTCGGGGAGGACCCAGTACTTC. It translates to CATSSSGRTQYF.

This clonotype was picked up many times. The rearrangement uses TRBV6-5 and TRBJ2-7; D gene uncertain. Germline values: CDR1 MNHEY, CDR2 SVGAGI. The V end was cut by 4 bases, the J end by 0 bases, with 10 bases between. The length of the CDR3 is 14 residues. This CDR3 is CASSLEYLSYEQYF. For the CDR3, the DNA is TGTGCCAGCAGTTTGGAATATCTCTCCTACGAGCAGTACTTC.

This clonotype was picked up a small number of times. This chain uses TRBV20-1 with TRBJ1-4; D is possibly TRBD1 (5 bases). CDR3 length: 16 residues. V was trimmed by 6 bases and J by 4 bases, leaving 21 bases between them. Per the germline V gene, CDR1 is DFQATT and CDR2 is SNEGSKA (reference sequence). In nucleotides, the CDR3 is TGCAGTGCCCTATCGCTCCCGGGGCGGGATAATGAAAAACTGTTTTTT. Translating gives CSALSLPGRDNEKLFF.

This clonotype is a singleton in its sample. The junction shows a germline mismatch at one end, possibly a read error. The chain couples TRBV12-3 or TRBV12-4 to TRBJ2-3, with 8 bases identical to TRBD2. This CDR3 contains 15 residues. The CDR3 DNA follows: TGTGCCCGCAGTTTAGCTAGCGGGTTCACAGATACGCAGTATTTT. It codes for CARSLASGFTDTQYF.

The chain links TRBV5-4 to TRBJ2-5; TRBD2 matches 11 bases. Germline-derived CDR1 and CDR2 are SGHNT and YYREEE (reference sequence). The junction had 1 base not matched to a gene; V was cut back by 0 bases and J by 3 bases. The CDR3 runs to 15 residues. The chain's CDR3 is CASSLGGLAEETQYF. The CDR3 DNA reads TGTGCCAGCAGCTTGGGGGGACTAGCGGAAGAGACCCAGTACTTC.

This clonotype appeared a few times. V usage is TRBV7-2 and J usage is TRBJ2-4, with D hard to call. The CDR3 is 13 amino acids. Germline CDR1 SGHTA, CDR2 FQGNSA. V shed 8 bases and J shed 0 bases, with 8 bases lying between them. CDR3 region: CASSAVAKNIQYF. CDR3 in DNA: TGTGCCAGCTCTGCCGTAGCCAAAAACATTCAGTACTTC.

This clonotype was counted only a few times. The J gene is TRBJ2-1, the V gene TRBV19; 7 bases fit TRBD2. The germline CDR1 and CDR2 sequences are LNHDA and SQIVND (reference sequence). This CDR3 is 15 amino acids long. The junction had 8 bases not matched to a gene; V was cut back by 4 bases and J by 5 bases. This CDR3 is CASSTLTSWNNEQFF. DNA of the CDR3: TGTGCCAGTAGTACCCTGACTAGCTGGAACAATGAGCAGTTCTTC.

This clonotype occurred a few times. The chain has TRBV9 and TRBJ2-5; TRBD2 matches 12 bases. Germline-derived CDR1 and CDR2 are SGDLS and YYNGEE. Germline trimming cut 8 bases from V and 4 bases from J; bases unmatched to any gene: 9. This CDR3 region has 15 residues. The CDR3 loop is CASAAGTSGPETQYF. In nucleotides, the CDR3 is TGTGCCAGTGCCGCCGGGACTAGCGGGCCAGAGACCCAGTACTTC. Filled out from reference TRBV9 and TRBJ2-5, the complete variable domain reads DSGVTQTPKHLITATGQRVTLRCSPRSGDLSVYWYQQSLDQGLQFLIQYYNGEERAKGNILERFSAQQFPDLHSELNLSSLELGDSALYFCASAAGTSGPETQYFGPGTRLLVL.